This TCR beta chain came from a study of tumor-infiltrating lymphocytes in primary liver carcinoma. Researchers generated TCR beta cDNA from approximately 520 ng of total RNA, relying on a constant-region primer. Three nested multiplex PCR rounds, a slightly modified ARM-PCR method, built the TCR beta libraries. PCR rounds one and two used TRBV1-TRBV30 forward primers with a C-beta reverse primer for 10 cycles each. TCRdb reprocessed the multiplex PCR reads with MiXCR, giving one entry per CDR3 protein. This repertoire shows under 130,000 distinct CDR3 sequences, roughly four fifths found once; its top ten account for approximately 21%. Regarding the study as a whole: Less overlap was seen in tumor-adjacent and tumor-blood pairs than in tumor region pairs.

For this clonotype: Antigen specificity is unknown.

Between the trimmed V and J ends, which lost 1 base and 3 bases, there was a span of 13 bases. The CDR3 runs to 15 residues. Germline assignment: CDR1 SGHRS and CDR2 YFSETQ. Both RNA and DNA were isolated together from roughly 20-30 mg of bulk tissue that had not been sorted. The sample was liver tumor tissue from sampling region 3. Noted subset: tumor region T3, left-lateral pole. The chain joins TRBV5-1 to TRBJ1-1, with no clear D. The TCR originated in a man between 40 and 49 years old with primary liver carcinoma and hepatitis B virus infection. CDR3 residues: CASSLTMGGYTEAFF. DNA for the CDR3: TGCGCCAGCAGCTTGACCATGGGCGGGTACACTGAAGCTTTCTTT.